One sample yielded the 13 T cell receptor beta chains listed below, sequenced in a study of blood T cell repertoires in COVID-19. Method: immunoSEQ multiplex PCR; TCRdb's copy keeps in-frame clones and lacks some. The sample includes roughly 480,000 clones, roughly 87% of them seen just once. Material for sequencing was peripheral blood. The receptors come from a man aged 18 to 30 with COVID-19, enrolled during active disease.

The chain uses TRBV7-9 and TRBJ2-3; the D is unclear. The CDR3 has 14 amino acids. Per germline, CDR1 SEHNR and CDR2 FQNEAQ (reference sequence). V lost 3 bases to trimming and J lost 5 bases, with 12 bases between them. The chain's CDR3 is CASSFGLDVDTQYF. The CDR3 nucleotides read TGTGCCAGCAGCTTCGGTCTAGATGTAGATACGCAGTATTTT.

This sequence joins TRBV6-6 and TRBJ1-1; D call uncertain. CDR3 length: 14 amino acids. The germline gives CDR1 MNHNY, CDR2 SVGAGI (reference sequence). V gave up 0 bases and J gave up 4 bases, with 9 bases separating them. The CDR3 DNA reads TGTGCCAGCAGTTACTCGCGGGAGGGCACTGAAGCTTTCTTT. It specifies CASSYSREGTEAFF.

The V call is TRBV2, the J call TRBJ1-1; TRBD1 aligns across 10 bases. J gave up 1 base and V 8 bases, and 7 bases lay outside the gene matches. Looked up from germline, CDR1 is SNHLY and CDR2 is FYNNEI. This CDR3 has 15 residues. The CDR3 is CASGRDRGKNTEAFF. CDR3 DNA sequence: TGTGCCAGCGGAAGGGACAGGGGAAAGAACACTGAAGCTTTCTTT.

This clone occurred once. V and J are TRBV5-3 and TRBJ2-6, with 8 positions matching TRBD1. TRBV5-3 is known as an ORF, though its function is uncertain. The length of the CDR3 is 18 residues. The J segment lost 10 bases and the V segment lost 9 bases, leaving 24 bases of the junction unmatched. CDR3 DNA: TGTGCCACTCCCGGCCTTCGAAAACAGGGGGAAGGGTGGAACGTCCTGACTTTC. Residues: CATPGLRKQGEGWNVLTF.

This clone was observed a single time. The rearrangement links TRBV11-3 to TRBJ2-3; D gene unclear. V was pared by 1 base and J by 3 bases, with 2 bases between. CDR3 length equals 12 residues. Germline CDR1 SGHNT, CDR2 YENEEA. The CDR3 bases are TGTGCCAGCAGCTTAGCTACAGATACGCAGTATTTT. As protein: CASSLATDTQYF.

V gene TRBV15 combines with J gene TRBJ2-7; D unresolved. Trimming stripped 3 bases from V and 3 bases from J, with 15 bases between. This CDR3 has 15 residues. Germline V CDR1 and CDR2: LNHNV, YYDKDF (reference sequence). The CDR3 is CATSRGLRHSYEQYF. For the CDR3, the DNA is TGTGCCACCAGCAGGGGCCTCAGACACAGCTACGAGCAGTACTTC.

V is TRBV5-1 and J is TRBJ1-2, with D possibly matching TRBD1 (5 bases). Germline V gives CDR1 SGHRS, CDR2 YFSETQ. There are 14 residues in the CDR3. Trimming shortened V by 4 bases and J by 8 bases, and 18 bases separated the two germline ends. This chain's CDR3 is CASSPELDSQGYTF. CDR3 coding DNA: TGCGCCAGCAGCCCGGAATTAGACAGTCAGGGCTACACCTTC.

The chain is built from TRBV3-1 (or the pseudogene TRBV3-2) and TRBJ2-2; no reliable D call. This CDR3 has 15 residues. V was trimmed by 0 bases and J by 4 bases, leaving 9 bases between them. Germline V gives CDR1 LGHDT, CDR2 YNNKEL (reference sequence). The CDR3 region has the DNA TGTGCCAGCAGCCAAGATCCCAGGATCACCGGGGAGCTGTTTTTT. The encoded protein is CASSQDPRITGELFF.

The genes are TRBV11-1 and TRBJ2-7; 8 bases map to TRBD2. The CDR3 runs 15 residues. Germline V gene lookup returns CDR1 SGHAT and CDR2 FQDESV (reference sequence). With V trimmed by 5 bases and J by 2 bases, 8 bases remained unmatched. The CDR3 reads CASSPGGASPYEQYF. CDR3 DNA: TGTGCCAGCAGCCCCGGGGGGGCCTCACCCTACGAGCAGTACTTC. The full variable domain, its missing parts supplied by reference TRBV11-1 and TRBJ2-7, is EAEVAQSPRYKITEKSQAVAFWCDPISGHATLYWYRQILGQGPELLVQFQDESVVDDSQLPKDRFSAERLKGVDSTLKIQPAELGDSAMYLCASSPGGASPYEQYFGPGTRLTVT.

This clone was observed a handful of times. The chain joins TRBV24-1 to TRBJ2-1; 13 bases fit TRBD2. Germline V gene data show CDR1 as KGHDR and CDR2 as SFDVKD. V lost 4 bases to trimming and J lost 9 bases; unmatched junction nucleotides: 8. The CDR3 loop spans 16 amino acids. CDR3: CATSDSLAGGLGEQFF. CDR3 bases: TGTGCCACCAGTGACTCACTAGCGGGGGGGTTAGGTGAGCAGTTCTTC.

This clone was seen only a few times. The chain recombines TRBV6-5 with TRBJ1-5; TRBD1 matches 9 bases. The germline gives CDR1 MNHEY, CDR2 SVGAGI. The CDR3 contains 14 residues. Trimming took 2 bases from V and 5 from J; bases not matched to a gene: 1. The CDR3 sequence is CASSYDRGDQPQHF. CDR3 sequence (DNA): TGTGCCAGCAGTTACGACAGGGGGGATCAGCCCCAGCATTTT.

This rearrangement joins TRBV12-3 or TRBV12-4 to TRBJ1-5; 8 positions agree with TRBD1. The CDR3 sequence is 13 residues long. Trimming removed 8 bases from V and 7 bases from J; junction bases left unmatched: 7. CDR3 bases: TGTGCCAGCGGACAGGGCGGGGGACAGCCCCAGCATTTT. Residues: CASGQGGGQPQHF.

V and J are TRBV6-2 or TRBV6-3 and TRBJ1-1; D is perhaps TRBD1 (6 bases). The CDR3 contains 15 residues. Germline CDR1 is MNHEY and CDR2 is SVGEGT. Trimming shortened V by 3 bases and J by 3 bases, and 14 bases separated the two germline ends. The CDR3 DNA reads TGTGCCAGCAGTTATCCGCCAGGGGACCACACTGAAGCTTTCTTT. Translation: CASSYPPGDHTEAFF.